Below are 5 T cell receptor beta chains sequenced from a single sample in a study of response to subunit inactivated influenza vaccine. In TCRdb, the RT-PCR reads were re-called with MiXCR into one record per CDR3 protein. Among about 170,000 distinct CDR3 sequences listed, 12% were seen once. This same sample was also part of a study on T cells expressing NK-cell markers. In that study: 5'RACE template switching with UMIs produced the TCR beta cDNA.

This sample comprised CD8+ T cells sorted from PBMCs, obtained about 11 days after vaccination. These TCRs come from a man over 45 who received an inactivated influenza vaccine.

Ten or more counts support this clonotype. The chain is built from TRBV28 and TRBJ2-5; TRBD2 matches 9 bases. The CDR3 covers 16 residues. In germline, CDR1 is MDHEN, CDR2 SYDVKM. V gave up 5 bases and J gave up 4 bases; unmatched junction bases: 11. For the CDR3, the DNA is TGTGCCAGCAGTAATGGACTAGCGAGGGGTAGAGAGACCCAGTACTTC. Its translation is CASSNGLARGRETQYF.

The chain joins TRBV6-5 to TRBJ2-5, with TRBD1 matching over 9 bases. This CDR3 has 15 residues. Trimming removed 1 base from V and 5 bases from J; junction bases left unmatched: 5. Germline V gene sequence: CDR1 MNHEY, CDR2 SVGAGI. Written as DNA, the CDR3 is TGTGCCAGCAGTTACTTCCCAGGGACAGGGGAGACCCAGTACTTC. Protein product: CASSYFPGTGETQYF.

This rearrangement joins TRBV28 to TRBJ2-1; D gene uncertain. Germline-derived CDR1 and CDR2 are MDHEN and SYDVKM. With 5 bases removed from V and 4 bases from J, the gap between germline ends came to 12 bases. The CDR3 is 14 amino acids. The CDR3 DNA is TGTGCCAGCAGTCCCTACTCGGGTTACAATGAGCAGTTCTTC. Translated, it gives CASSPYSGYNEQFF.

The table lists this clonotype with a few counts. This rearrangement joins TRBV6-2 or TRBV6-3 to TRBJ2-7; D is possibly TRBD1 or TRBD2 (5 bases each). This CDR3 region has 15 residues. V lost 2 bases and J 5 bases, leaving 16 bases between the germline ends. The V gene's germline CDR1 is MNHEY and CDR2 SVGEGT. The CDR3 here is CASSYDRDPEDEQYF. CDR3 nucleotide sequence: TGTGCCAGCAGTTACGACCGGGACCCTGAGGACGAGCAGTACTTC.

The chain uses TRBV4-1 and TRBJ2-3; D perhaps matches TRBD2 (6 bases). Germline loops: CDR1 MGHRA, CDR2 YSYEKL. V lost 5 bases, J lost 4 bases, and 10 bases lay in between. The CDR3 has 13 amino acids. The CDR3 here is CASSGGGSDTQYF. CDR3 coding DNA: TGCGCCAGCAGCGGGGGAGGCTCAGATACGCAGTATTTT.